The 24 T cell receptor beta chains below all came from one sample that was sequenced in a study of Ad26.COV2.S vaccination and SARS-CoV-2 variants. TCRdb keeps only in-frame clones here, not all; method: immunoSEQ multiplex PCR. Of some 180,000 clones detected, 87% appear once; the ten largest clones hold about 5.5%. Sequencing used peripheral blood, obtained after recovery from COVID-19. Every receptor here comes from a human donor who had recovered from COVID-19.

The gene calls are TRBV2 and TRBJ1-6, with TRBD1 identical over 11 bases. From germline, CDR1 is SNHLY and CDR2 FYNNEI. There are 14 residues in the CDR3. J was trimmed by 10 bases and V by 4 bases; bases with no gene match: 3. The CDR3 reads CASSGGQGASPLHF. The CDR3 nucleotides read TGTGCCAGCAGTGGCGGACAGGGGGCCTCACCCCTCCACTTT.

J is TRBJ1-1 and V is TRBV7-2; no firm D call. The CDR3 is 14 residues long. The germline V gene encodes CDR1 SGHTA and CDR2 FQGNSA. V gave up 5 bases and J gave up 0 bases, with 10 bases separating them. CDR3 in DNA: TGTGCCAGCAGCCGCGGCACCATGAACACTGAAGCTTTCTTT. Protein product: CASSRGTMNTEAFF. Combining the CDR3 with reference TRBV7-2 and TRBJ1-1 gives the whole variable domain GAGVSQSPSNKVTEKGKDVELRCDPISGHTALYWYRQSLGQGLEFLIYFQGNSAPDKSGLPSDRFSAERTGGSVSTLTIQRTQQEDSAVYLCASSRGTMNTEAFFGQGTRLTVV.

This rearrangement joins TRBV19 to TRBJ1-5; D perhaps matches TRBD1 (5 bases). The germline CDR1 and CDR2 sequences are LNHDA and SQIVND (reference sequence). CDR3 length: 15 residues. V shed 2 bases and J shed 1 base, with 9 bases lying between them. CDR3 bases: TGTGCCAGTAGTATACAGTCAGGGAGCAATCAGCCCCAGCATTTT. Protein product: CASSIQSGSNQPQHF.

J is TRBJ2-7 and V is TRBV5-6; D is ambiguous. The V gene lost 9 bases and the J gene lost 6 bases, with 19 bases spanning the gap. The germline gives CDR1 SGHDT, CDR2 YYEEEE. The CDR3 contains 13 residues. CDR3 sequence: CATQRDTKGEQYF. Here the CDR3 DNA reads TGTGCCACTCAACGAGACACCAAAGGCGAGCAGTACTTC.

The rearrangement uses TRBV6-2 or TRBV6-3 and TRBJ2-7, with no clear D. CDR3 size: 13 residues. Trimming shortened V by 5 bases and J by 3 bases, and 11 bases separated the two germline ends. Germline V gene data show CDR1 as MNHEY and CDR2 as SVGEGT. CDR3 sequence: CASSTPTLYEQYF. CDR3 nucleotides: TGTGCCAGCAGTACACCCACACTCTACGAGCAGTACTTC.

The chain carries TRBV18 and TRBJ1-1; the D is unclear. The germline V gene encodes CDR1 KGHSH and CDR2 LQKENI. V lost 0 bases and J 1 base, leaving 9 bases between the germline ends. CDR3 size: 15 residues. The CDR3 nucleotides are TGTGCCAGCTCACCACCTTCGGGTAGGAACACTGAAGCTTTCTTT. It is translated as CASSPPSGRNTEAFF. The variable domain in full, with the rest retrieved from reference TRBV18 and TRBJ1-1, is NAGVMQNPRHLVRRRGQEARLRCSPMKGHSHVYWYRQLPEEGLKFMVYLQKENIIDESGMPKERFSAEFPKEGPSILRIQQVVRGDSAAYFCASSPPSGRNTEAFFGQGTRLTVV.

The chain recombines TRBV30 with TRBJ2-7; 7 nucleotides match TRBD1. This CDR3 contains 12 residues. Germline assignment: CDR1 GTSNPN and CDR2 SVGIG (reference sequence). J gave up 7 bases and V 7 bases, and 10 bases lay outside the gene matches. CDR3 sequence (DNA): TGTGCCTCCCGGGACAGTCTGGGGGAGCAGTACTTC. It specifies CASRDSLGEQYF.

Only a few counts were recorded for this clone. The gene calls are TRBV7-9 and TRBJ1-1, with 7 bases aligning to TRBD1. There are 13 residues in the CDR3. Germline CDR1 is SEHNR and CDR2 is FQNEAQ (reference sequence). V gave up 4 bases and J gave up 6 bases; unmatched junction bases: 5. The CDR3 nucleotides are TGTGCCAGCAGCTCACAGGGGAAGGCTGAAGCTTTCTTT. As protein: CASSSQGKAEAFF.

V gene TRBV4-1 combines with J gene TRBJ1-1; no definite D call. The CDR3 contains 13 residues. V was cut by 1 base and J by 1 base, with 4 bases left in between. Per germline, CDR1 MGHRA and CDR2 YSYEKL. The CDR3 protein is CASSQGWNTEAFF. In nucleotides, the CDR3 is TGCGCCAGCAGCCAAGGCTGGAACACTGAAGCTTTCTTT.

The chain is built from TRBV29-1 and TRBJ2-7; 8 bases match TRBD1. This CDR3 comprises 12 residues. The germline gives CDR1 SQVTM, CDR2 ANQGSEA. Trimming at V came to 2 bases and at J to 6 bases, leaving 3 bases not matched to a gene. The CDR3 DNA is TGCAGCGTTGAACAGGGGGCGGGCGAGCAGTACTTC. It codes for CSVEQGAGEQYF.

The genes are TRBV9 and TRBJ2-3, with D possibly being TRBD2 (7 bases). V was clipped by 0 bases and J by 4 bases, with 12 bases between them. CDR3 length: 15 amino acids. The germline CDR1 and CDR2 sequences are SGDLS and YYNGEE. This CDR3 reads CASSVGPGGPDTQYF. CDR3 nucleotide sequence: TGTGCCAGCAGCGTAGGCCCCGGGGGGCCAGATACGCAGTATTTT.

The CDR3 spells CASSSHSVNSGNTIYF. Written as DNA, the CDR3 is TGTGCCAGCAGCTCCCATTCGGTCAACTCTGGAAACACCATATATTTT. This rearrangement joins TRBV7-6 to TRBJ1-3; D is ambiguous. V was shortened by 4 bases and J by 0 bases, with 13 bases between the two germline ends. From germline, CDR1 is SGHVS and CDR2 FNYEAQ. This CDR3 spans 16 amino acids.

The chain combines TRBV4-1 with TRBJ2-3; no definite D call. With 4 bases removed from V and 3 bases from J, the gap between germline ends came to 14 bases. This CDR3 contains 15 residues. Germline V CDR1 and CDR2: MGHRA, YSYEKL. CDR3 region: CASSPLFQTTDTQYF. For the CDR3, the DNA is TGCGCCAGCAGCCCCCTTTTCCAGACAACAGATACGCAGTATTTT.

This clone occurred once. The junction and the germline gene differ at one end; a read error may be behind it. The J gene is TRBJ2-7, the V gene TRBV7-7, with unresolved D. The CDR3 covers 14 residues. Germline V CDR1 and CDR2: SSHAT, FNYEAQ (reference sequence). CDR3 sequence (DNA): TGTGCTAGCAGCTTAAGTATCAGCTCCTACGAGCAGTACTTC. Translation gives CASSLSISSYEQYF.

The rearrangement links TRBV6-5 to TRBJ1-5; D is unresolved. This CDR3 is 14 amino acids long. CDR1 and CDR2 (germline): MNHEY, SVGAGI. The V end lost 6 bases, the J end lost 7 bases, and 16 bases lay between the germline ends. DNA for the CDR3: TGTGCCAGCAGGGGAAGGTCAGGTGGCCAGCCCCAGCATTTT. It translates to CASRGRSGGQPQHF.

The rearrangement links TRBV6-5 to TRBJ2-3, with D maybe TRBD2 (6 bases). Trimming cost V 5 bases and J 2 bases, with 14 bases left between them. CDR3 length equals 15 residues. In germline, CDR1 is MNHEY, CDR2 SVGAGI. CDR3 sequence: CASSRGLTLTDTQYF. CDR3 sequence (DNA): TGTGCCAGCAGTCGCGGACTAACCCTCACAGATACGCAGTATTTT.

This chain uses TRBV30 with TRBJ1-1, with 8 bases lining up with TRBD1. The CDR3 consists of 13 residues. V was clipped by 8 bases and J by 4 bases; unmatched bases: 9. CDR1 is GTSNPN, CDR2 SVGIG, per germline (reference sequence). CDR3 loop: CARNRGRGTEAFF. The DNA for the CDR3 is TGTGCCCGAAACAGGGGGAGAGGCACTGAAGCTTTCTTT.

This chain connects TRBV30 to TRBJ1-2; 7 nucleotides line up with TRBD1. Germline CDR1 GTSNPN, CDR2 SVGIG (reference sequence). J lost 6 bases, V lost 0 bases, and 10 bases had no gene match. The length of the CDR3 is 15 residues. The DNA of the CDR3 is TGTGCCTGGAGTGTATCGTACAGGGGAGAGCATGGCTACACCTTC. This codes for CAWSVSYRGEHGYTF.

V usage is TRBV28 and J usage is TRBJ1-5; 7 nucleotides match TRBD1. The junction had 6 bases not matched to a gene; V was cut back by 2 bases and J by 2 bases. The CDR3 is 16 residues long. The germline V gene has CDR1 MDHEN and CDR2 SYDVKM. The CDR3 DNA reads TGTGCCAGCAGTTTAAGGCCCCAGGGGGGCAATCAGCCCCAGCATTTT. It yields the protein CASSLRPQGGNQPQHF.

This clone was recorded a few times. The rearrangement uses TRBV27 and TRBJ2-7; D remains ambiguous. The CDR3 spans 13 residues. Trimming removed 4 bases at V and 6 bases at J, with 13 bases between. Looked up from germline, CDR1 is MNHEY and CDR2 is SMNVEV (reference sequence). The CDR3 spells CASSSAIYSEQYF. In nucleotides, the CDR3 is TGTGCCAGCAGTTCCGCCATTTATTCCGAGCAGTACTTC.

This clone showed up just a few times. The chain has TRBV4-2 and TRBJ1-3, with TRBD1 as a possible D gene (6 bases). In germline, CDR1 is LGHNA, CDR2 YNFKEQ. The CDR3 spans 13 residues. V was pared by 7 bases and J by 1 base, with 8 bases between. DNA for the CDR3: TGTGCCAGCATGAGGGGGTCTGGAAACACCATATATTTT. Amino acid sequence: CASMRGSGNTIYF.

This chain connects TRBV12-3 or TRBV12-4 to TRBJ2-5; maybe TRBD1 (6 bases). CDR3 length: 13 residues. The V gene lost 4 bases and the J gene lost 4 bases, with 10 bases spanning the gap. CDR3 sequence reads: CASSSRDTETQYF. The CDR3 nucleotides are TGTGCCAGCAGTTCCAGGGACACAGAGACCCAGTACTTC.

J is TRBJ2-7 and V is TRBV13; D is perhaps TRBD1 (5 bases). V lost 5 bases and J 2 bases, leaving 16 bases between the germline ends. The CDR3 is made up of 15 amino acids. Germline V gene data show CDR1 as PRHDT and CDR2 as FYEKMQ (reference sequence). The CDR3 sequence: CASSVLGLGAYEQYF. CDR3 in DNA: TGTGCCAGCAGCGTTCTAGGATTAGGGGCCTACGAGCAGTACTTC.

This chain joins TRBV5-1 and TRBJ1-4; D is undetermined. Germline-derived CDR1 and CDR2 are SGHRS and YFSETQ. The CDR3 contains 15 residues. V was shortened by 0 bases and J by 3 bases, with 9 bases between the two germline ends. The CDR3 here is CASSLDAGSNEKLFF. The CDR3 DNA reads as TGCGCCAGCAGCTTGGATGCGGGGTCTAATGAAAAACTGTTTTTT.